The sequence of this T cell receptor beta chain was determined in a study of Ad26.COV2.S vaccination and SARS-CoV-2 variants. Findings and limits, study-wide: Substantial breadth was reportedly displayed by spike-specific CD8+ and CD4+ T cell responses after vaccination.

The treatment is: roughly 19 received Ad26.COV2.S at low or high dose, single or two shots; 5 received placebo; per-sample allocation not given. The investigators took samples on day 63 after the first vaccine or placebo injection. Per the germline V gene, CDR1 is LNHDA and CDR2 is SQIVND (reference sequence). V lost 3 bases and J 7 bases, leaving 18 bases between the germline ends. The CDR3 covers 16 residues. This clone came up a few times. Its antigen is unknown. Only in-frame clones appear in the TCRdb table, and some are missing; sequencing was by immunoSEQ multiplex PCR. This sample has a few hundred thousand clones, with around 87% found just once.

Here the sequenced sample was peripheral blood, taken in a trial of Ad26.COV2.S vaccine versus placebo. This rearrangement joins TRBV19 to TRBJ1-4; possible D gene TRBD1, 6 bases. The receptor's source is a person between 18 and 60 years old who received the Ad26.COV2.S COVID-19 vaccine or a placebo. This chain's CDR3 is CASSISGQHFREKLFF. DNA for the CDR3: TGTGCCAGTAGTATCAGTGGACAGCATTTTCGTGAAAAACTGTTTTTT.